Shown below are 3 T cell receptor beta chains from a single sample sequenced in a study of PD-L1 blockade in urothelial cancer. The repertoire was sequenced with immunoSEQ multiplex PCR; TCRdb's copy has only in-frame clones and lacks some. Of 100,000 to 150,000 clones in the sample, roughly 83% are singletons; the top ten hold 3.2%. Time point noted: pretreatment peripheral blood. This sample comprised PBMCs, obtained around atezolizumab (anti-PD-L1) treatment. Source of these receptors: a man aged 50 or older with urothelial cancer.

J is TRBJ1-1 and V is TRBV7-8, with 7 bases identical to TRBD1. Looked up from germline, CDR1 is SGHVS and CDR2 is FQNEAQ. Unmatched junction bases numbered 10, after V lost 5 bases and J lost 4 bases. CDR3 length: 15 residues. The CDR3 spells CASSDRQGLGTEAFF. The CDR3 DNA follows: TGTGCCAGCAGCGATCGACAGGGCTTGGGCACTGAAGCTTTCTTT.

This CDR3 is CASSFSSIAKNIQYF. CDR3 DNA sequence: TGTGCCAGCAGTTTTTCATCCATAGCCAAAAACATTCAGTACTTC. V gene TRBV27 combines with J gene TRBJ2-4; D remains ambiguous. Trimming removed 3 bases at V and 0 bases at J, with 9 bases between. The CDR3 is 15 amino acids. Germline CDR1 MNHEY, CDR2 SMNVEV (reference sequence).

The rearrangement uses TRBV23-1 and TRBJ2-7, with a tentative D call TRBD1 (5 bases). Being an ORF, TRBV23-1 has a function that is uncertain. V lost 3 bases, J lost 3 bases, and 15 bases lay in between. The CDR3 covers 15 residues. DNA for the CDR3: TGCGCCAGCAGTCACAGGACACTGAACAGCTACGAGCAGTACTTC. Protein sequence: CASSHRTLNSYEQYF.